The 30 T cell receptor beta chains given below trace back to one sample, sequenced in a study of T-cell memory formation after mild COVID-19. TCRdb called the 5' RACE reads again in MiXCR, with one record for every CDR3 protein. The sample carries approximately 390,000 distinct CDR3 sequences, around a sixth recorded once. Sequencing input: PBMCs or a T cell subset sorted from them (not recorded which). These receptors were collected from a man in his late teens or twenties who had mild COVID-19 (a few samples of this study predate the infection). Cell type and time point are not known.

This chain links TRBV20-1 with TRBJ2-7, with D possibly called TRBD1 or TRBD2 (5 bases each). CDR1 DFQATT and CDR2 SNEGSKA come from the germline V gene (reference sequence). V shed 6 bases and J shed 0 bases, with 12 bases lying between them. The length of the CDR3 is 13 residues. CDR3 region: CSALGRSSYEQYV. The DNA of the CDR3 is TGCAGTGCCCTGGGACGTAGCTCCTACGAGCAGTACGTC.

The chain uses TRBV28 and TRBJ2-7; 7 bases line up with TRBD1. The CDR3 totals 14 residues. J lost 6 bases, V lost 6 bases, and 11 bases had no gene match. The germline CDR1 and CDR2 sequences are MDHEN and SYDVKM. The CDR3 region has the DNA TGTGCCAGCAGCCCCGGACAGGTGTTAGGCGAGCAGTACGTC. The encoded protein is CASSPGQVLGEQYV.

This clonotype was detected a few times. This sequence joins TRBV7-6 and TRBJ1-1, with D tentatively TRBD1 (5 bases). V was trimmed by 3 bases and J by 3 bases, leaving 23 bases between them. There are 18 residues in the CDR3. In germline, CDR1 is SGHVS, CDR2 FNYEAQ. The chain's CDR3 is CASSFHRFNLDQDTEAFF. CDR3 nucleotides: TGTGCCAGCAGCTTTCACAGGTTCAACCTCGATCAGGACACTGAAGCTTTCTTT.

This chain links TRBV12-3 or TRBV12-4 with TRBJ1-5; no clear D. CDR3 length: 15 amino acids. Trimming left V 8 bases short and J 4 bases short, with 18 bases between. DNA for the CDR3: TGTGCCAGCTCAAGCGAAGTTGGGGAAAATCAGCCCCAGCATTTT. Encoded protein: CASSSEVGENQPQHF.

J is TRBJ1-6 and V is TRBV20-1; 9 nucleotides agree with TRBD1. CDR3 length: 15 amino acids. Germline CDR1 and CDR2: DFQATT and SNEGSKA (reference sequence). The trim removed 0 bases at V and 8 bases at J, leaving 5 bases unmatched. CDR3 DNA: TGCAGTGCTAGAGATAAGGACAGGGGTGATTCACCCCTCCACTTT. Its translation is CSARDKDRGDSPLHF.

This clonotype was picked up a small number of times. The chain combines TRBV5-1 with TRBJ2-3; D uncertain. Germline V gives CDR1 SGHRS, CDR2 YFSETQ. This CDR3 has 14 amino acids. V lost 5 bases to trimming and J lost 3 bases, with 13 bases between them. The CDR3 DNA is TGCGCCAGCAGGTTGTGGGCAGAGACAGATACGCAGTATTTT. Amino acid sequence: CASRLWAETDTQYF.

In this sample, this clonotype turned up a few times. The rearrangement joins TRBV29-1 to TRBJ2-3; 12 bases are shared with TRBD2. The germline V gene encodes CDR1 SQVTM and CDR2 ANQGSEA. This CDR3 spans 15 amino acids. V was clipped by 5 bases and J by 7 bases; unmatched bases: 10. The CDR3 nucleotides are TGCAGCGTTCCATCTAGCGGGGGGGCCGATCATACGCAGTATTTT. Its translation: CSVPSSGGADHTQYF.

This clonotype was seen a handful of times. The chain has TRBV4-3 and TRBJ2-3, with 12 positions matching TRBD2. CDR1 is LGHNA and CDR2 is YSLEER in the germline V gene. The V segment lost 4 bases and the J segment 0 bases; nucleotides outside the gene matches: 8. This CDR3 is 18 amino acids long. CDR3 DNA: TGCGCCAGCAGCCTCTACCATGGACTAGCGGGGAGCACAGATACGCAGTATTTT. Its protein is CASSLYHGLAGSTDTQYF.

The sample holds a few counts of this clonotype. The V call is TRBV7-2, the J call TRBJ2-7; D call uncertain. Germline V lookup: CDR1 SGHTA, CDR2 FQGNSA. Trimming took 2 bases from V and 1 from J, leaving 6 bases between them. The CDR3 consists of 13 residues. The CDR3 loop is CASSLFASYEQYF. CDR3 bases: TGTGCCAGCAGCTTATTTGCGTCCTACGAGCAGTACTTC.

The table lists this clonotype with a few counts. This rearrangement joins TRBV4-2 to TRBJ2-1; 8 bases are shared with TRBD2. Looked up from germline, CDR1 is LGHNA and CDR2 is YNFKEQ. V shed 4 bases and J 6 bases; nucleotides not matched to a gene: 11. The length of the CDR3 is 16 residues. Here the CDR3 DNA reads TGTGCCAGCAGCCCCCATTTACTTGCGGGGGGCAATGAGCAGTTCTTC. Protein sequence: CASSPHLLAGGNEQFF.

The chain joins TRBV5-1 to TRBJ1-4; possibly TRBD1 for D (5 bases). Trimming left V 1 base short and J 8 bases short, with 12 bases between. Germline CDR1 reads SGHRS; CDR2 reads YFSETQ. The length of the CDR3 is 14 residues. The CDR3 nucleotides are TGCGCCAGCAGCTTGTCGGGGCCGGGAGAAAAACTGTTTTTT. This gives the protein CASSLSGPGEKLFF. The whole variable domain, filled in from reference TRBV5-1 and TRBJ1-4, reads KAGVTQTPRYLIKTRGQQVTLSCSPISGHRSVSWYQQTPGQGLQFLFEYFSETQRNKGNFPGRFSGRQFSNSRSEMNVSTLELGDSALYLCASSLSGPGEKLFFGSGTQLSVL.

This chain joins TRBV6-2 or TRBV6-3 and TRBJ2-3; tentative D call: TRBD2 (6 bases). In germline, CDR1 is MNHEY, CDR2 SVGEGT. The CDR3 has 13 amino acids. V lost 7 bases, J lost 8 bases, and 16 bases lay in between. This CDR3 reads CASKASAAGTQYF. CDR3 DNA sequence: TGTGCCAGCAAAGCTAGCGCAGCGGGTACGCAGTATTTT.

V is TRBV5-1 and J is TRBJ1-5; weak D call: TRBD1 (5 bases). Trimming shortened V by 4 bases and J by 5 bases, and 10 bases separated the two germline ends. The CDR3 spans 13 residues. CDR1 and CDR2 from the germline V gene are SGHRS and YFSETQ. The CDR3 sequence: CASSLGADQPQHF. CDR3 nucleotide sequence: TGCGCCAGCAGCCTCGGGGCGGATCAGCCCCAGCATTTT.

The chain uses TRBV7-9 and TRBJ2-3; no clear D gene. V lost 6 bases and J 6 bases, leaving 16 bases between the germline ends. This CDR3 contains 14 residues. Germline values: CDR1 SEHNR, CDR2 FQNEAQ (reference sequence). DNA of the CDR3: TGTGCCAGCAGATTACCGCGAGACAAGGATACGCAGTATTTT. Translation gives CASRLPRDKDTQYF.

This clonotype has just a few counts. At one end, the junction sequence differs from germline, possibly due to a read error. The V gene is TRBV28, the J gene TRBJ1-4; 7 bases are a match to TRBD1. This CDR3 spans 14 amino acids. The germline V gene encodes CDR1 MDHEN and CDR2 SYDVKM. The CDR3 DNA reads as TGTGCCAGCAGTCAAGGGGGACAGCCCCGGCTGGTGGGTTTT. Encoded protein: CASSQGGQPRLVGF.

CDR3 DNA: TGTGCCAGCAGTCCTCCGGGACAGTTTGACAATGAGCAGTTCTTC. It translates to CASSPPGQFDNEQFF. The chain links TRBV27 to TRBJ2-1; 7 bases fit TRBD1. Germline V gives CDR1 MNHEY, CDR2 SMNVEV (reference sequence). The CDR3 sequence is 15 residues long. V was clipped by 5 bases and J by 5 bases; unmatched bases: 9.

The chain is built from TRBV20-1 and TRBJ1-5, with D perhaps TRBD1 (5 bases). The CDR3 runs 17 residues. Germline V gene data show CDR1 as DFQATT and CDR2 as SNEGSKA (reference sequence). V lost 6 bases, J lost 1 base, and 22 bases lay in between. CDR3 DNA sequence: TGCAGTGCCTCCACCGGGGGGACGAGCAAAAGCAATCAGCCCCAGCATTTT. Protein: CSASTGGTSKSNQPQHF.

This chain uses TRBV12-3 or TRBV12-4 with TRBJ1-1; D gene unclear. V dropped 3 bases and J dropped 0 bases, with 8 bases sitting between them. The CDR3 is made up of 14 amino acids. CDR3 nucleotide sequence: TGTGCCAGCAGTTTTCTCAGGCTGAACACTGAAGCTTTCTTT. Translating it yields CASSFLRLNTEAFF.

J is TRBJ2-5 and V is TRBV5-4; 8 nucleotides match TRBD1. The CDR3 contains 14 residues. CDR1 SGHNT and CDR2 YYREEE come from the germline V gene (reference sequence). The V segment lost 4 bases and the J segment 3 bases; nucleotides outside the gene matches: 5. CDR3 DNA sequence: TGTGCCAGCAGCCCAGAGGACAGGGAAGAGACCCAGTACTTC. Amino acids: CASSPEDREETQYF.

The chain employs TRBV11-2 and TRBJ1-2, with 7 bases fitting TRBD1. CDR1 SGHAT and CDR2 FQNNGV come from the germline V gene. The CDR3 runs 13 residues. Trimming cost V 4 bases and J 6 bases; bases outside gene matches: 5. CDR3 in DNA: TGTGCCAGCAGCTCCCTGACAGGGAATGGCTACACCTTC. This gives the protein CASSSLTGNGYTF.

The chain has TRBV4-3 and TRBJ1-6; D gene unclear. The germline V and J ends were trimmed by 3 bases and 4 bases, with 13 bases remaining between them. This CDR3 has 16 amino acids. Per the germline V gene, CDR1 is LGHNA and CDR2 is YSLEER. The CDR3 coding sequence is TGCGCCAGCAGCCAGGGAGTCTCGGGGTATAATTCACCCCTCCACTTT. As protein: CASSQGVSGYNSPLHF.

The rearrangement joins TRBV5-6 to TRBJ2-7; D may be TRBD2 (5 bases). Germline V gene sequence: CDR1 SGHDT, CDR2 YYEEEE. There are 13 residues in the CDR3. Deletions cut 4 bases from V and 4 bases from J, with 12 bases between. The CDR3 nucleotides read TGTGCCAGCAGCCCGAGGAGGTCGTACGAGCAGTACTTC. It specifies CASSPRRSYEQYF.

This rearrangement joins TRBV4-3 to TRBJ2-4; D uncertain. Per the germline V gene, CDR1 is LGHNA and CDR2 is YSLEER. The V end lost 4 bases, the J end lost 3 bases, and 13 bases lay between the germline ends. There are 15 residues in the CDR3. CDR3 loop: CASSRTGQDKNIQYF. In DNA form, the CDR3 reads TGCGCCAGCAGCCGGACGGGCCAGGACAAAAACATTCAGTACTTC.

Ten or more counts support this clonotype. This sequence joins TRBV7-9 and TRBJ2-3, with D possibly called TRBD1 or TRBD2 (5 bases each). Germline V gene lookup returns CDR1 SEHNR and CDR2 FQNEAQ (reference sequence). Between the trimmed V and J ends, which lost 5 bases and 6 bases, there was a span of 27 bases. The CDR3 has 18 residues. The CDR3 DNA reads as TGTGCCAGCAGCCCAACCCTCCCCGGGACGGGTATTGGCGATACGCAGTATTTT. This codes for CASSPTLPGTGIGDTQYF.

This clonotype was seen a few times. J is TRBJ1-2 and V is TRBV6-2 or TRBV6-3, with D perhaps matching TRBD1 (6 bases). The germline CDR1 and CDR2 sequences are MNHEY and SVGEGT. The CDR3 is made up of 14 amino acids. Trimming pared 6 bases from V and 4 bases from J, leaving 15 bases between. The CDR3 loop reads CASSSRGAIYGYTF. In nucleotides, the CDR3 is TGTGCCAGCAGCTCCCGGGGGGCCATCTATGGCTACACCTTC.

Only a few counts were recorded for this clonotype. V usage is TRBV4-2 and J usage is TRBJ2-1; the D gene is possibly TRBD1 (6 bases). Germline V lookup: CDR1 LGHNA, CDR2 YNFKEQ. The CDR3 length is 16 residues. V was shortened by 6 bases and J by 0 bases, with 15 bases between the two germline ends. The CDR3 coding sequence is TGTGCCAGCAGGGCAGGGACGGACAGCTCCTACAATGAGCAGTTCTTC. Protein sequence: CASRAGTDSSYNEQFF.

This clonotype was detected many times. V and J are TRBV6-5 and TRBJ2-7; tentatively, D is TRBD1 (5 bases). This CDR3 is 13 amino acids long. V was clipped by 6 bases and J by 4 bases, with 13 bases between them. The V gene's germline CDR1 is MNHEY and CDR2 SVGAGI. The DNA of the CDR3 is TGTGCCAGCAGCAGTTATCCAGGGTACGAGCAGTACTTC. Its translation is CASSSYPGYEQYF.

This clonotype was picked up a small number of times. J is TRBJ1-2 and V is TRBV5-6; 11 bases fit TRBD1. Looked up from germline, CDR1 is SGHDT and CDR2 is YYEEEE. After removal of 4 bases from V and 6 bases from J, the junction contained 8 bases not matched to a gene. The CDR3 is 15 amino acids. CDR3 in amino acids: CASSPPPDRGHGYTF. CDR3 in DNA: TGTGCCAGCAGCCCCCCCCCGGACAGGGGGCATGGCTACACCTTC.

This clonotype was detected ten times or more. The rearrangement uses TRBV5-6 and TRBJ2-1; the D call may be TRBD1 or TRBD2 (5 bases each). CDR1 and CDR2 (germline): SGHDT, YYEEEE. V was trimmed by 4 bases and J by 9 bases, leaving 23 bases between them. CDR3 length equals 16 residues. The CDR3 sequence: CASSGGLGDLSGEQFF. CDR3 coding DNA: TGTGCCAGCAGCGGGGGTTTAGGGGATCTGTCGGGTGAGCAGTTCTTC.

The chain is built from TRBV19 and TRBJ1-2; D unresolved. The germline gives CDR1 LNHDA, CDR2 SQIVND (reference sequence). The CDR3 loop spans 11 amino acids. V lost 3 bases, J lost 8 bases, and 7 bases lay in between. The CDR3 here is CASSIAEGYTF. CDR3 DNA sequence: TGTGCCAGTAGTATTGCTGAAGGCTACACCTTC.